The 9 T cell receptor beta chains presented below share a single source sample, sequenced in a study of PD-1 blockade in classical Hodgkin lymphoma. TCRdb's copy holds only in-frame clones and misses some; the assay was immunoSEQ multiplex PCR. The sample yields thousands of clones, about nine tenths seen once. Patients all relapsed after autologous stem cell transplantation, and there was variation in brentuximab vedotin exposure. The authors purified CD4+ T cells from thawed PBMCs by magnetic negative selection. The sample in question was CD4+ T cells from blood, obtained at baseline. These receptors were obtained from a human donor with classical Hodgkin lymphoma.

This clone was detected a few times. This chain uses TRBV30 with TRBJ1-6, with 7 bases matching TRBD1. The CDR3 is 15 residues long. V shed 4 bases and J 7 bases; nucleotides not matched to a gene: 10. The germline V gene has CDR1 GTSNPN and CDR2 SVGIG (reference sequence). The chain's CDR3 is CAWNLRGSGNSPLHF. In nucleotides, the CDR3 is TGTGCCTGGAACCTCAGGGGGTCTGGGAATTCACCCCTCCACTTT.

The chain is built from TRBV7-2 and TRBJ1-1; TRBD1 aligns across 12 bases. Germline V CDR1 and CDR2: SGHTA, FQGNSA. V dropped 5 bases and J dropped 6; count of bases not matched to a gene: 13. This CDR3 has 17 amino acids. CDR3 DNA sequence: TGTGCCAGCAGCAGAACGGGACAGGGGGCTCTGAGGTCTGAAGCTTTCTTT. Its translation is CASSRTGQGALRSEAFF.

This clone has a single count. As DNA, the CDR3 is TGTGCCAGCGGTAGACAGGGTATAGGGAAGAACACTGAAGCTTTCTTT. Translating it yields CASGRQGIGKNTEAFF. The chain joins TRBV28 to TRBJ1-1, with 7 bases matching TRBD1. This CDR3 has 16 amino acids. The J segment lost 1 base and the V segment lost 8 bases, leaving 13 bases of the junction unmatched. Germline CDR1 and CDR2: MDHEN and SYDVKM. Filled out from reference TRBV28 and TRBJ1-1, the complete variable domain reads DVKVTQSSRYLVKRTGEKVFLECVQDMDHENMFWYRQDPGLGLRLIYFSYDVKMKEKGDIPEGYSVSREKKERFSLILESASTNQTSMYLCASGRQGIGKNTEAFFGQGTRLTVV.

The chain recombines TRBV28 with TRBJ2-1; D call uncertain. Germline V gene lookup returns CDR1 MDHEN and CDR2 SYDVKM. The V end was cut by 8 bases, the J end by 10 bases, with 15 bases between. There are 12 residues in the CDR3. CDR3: CASGIPSWEQFF. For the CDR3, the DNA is TGTGCCAGCGGGATCCCCAGTTGGGAGCAGTTCTTC.

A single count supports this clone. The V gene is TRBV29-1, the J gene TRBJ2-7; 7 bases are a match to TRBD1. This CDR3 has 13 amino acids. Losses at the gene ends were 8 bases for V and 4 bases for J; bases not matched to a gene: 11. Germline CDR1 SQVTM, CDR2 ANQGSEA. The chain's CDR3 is CSNYDRVWYEQYF. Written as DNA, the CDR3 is TGCAGCAATTACGACAGGGTTTGGTACGAGCAGTACTTC.

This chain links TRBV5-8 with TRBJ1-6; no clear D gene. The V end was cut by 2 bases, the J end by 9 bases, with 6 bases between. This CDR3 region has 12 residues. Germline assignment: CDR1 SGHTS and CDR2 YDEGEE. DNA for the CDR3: TGTGCCAGCAGCTTATACGGTTCACCCCTCCACTTT. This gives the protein CASSLYGSPLHF.

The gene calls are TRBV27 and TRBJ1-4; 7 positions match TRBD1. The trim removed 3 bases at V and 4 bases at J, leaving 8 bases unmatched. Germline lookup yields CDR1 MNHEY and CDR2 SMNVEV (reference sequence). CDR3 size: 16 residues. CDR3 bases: TGTGCCAGCAGTTTTGATCGGGCAGGGGGTAATGAAAAACTGTTTTTT. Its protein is CASSFDRAGGNEKLFF.

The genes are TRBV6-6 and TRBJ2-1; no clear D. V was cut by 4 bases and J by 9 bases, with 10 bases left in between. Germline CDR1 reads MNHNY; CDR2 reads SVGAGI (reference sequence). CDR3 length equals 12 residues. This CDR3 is CASSSSGFEQFF. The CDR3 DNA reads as TGTGCCAGCAGTTCGTCTGGGTTTGAGCAGTTCTTC.

The chain's CDR3 is CASTPGPNQPQHF. The CDR3 DNA is TGTGCCAGCACCCCAGGGCCCAATCAGCCCCAGCATTTT. The V gene is TRBV7-2, the J gene TRBJ1-5; tentative D call: TRBD1 (5 bases). This CDR3 has 13 amino acids. Germline loops: CDR1 SGHTA, CDR2 FQGNSA. V gave up 7 bases and J gave up 3 bases, with 10 bases separating them.